This T cell receptor beta chain was retrieved from a study of T cells after yellow fever vaccination (dated by TCRdb to between 2018 and 2021). Regarding the research as a whole: The SMART-Seq v4 Ultra Low Input RNA kit was used to prepare libraries from fractions with low cell numbers. To follow T-cell clones before and after both primary and booster YFV17D yellow fever vaccination, bulk TCR alpha and beta repertoires underwent longitudinal sequencing. The cohort comprised two healthy male donors, one aged 18 to 29 and one aged 30 to 40 years. Bulk PBMC replicates and cell subsets were isolated from blood drawn at multiple timepoints before and after both primary and secondary immunization.

Of note for this clonotype: Its antigen remains undetermined. Nothing much larger sits one base from this clone, and base qualities are not available.

TCR cDNA was synthesized by 5'RACE template switching, which introduced a universal primer site and unique molecular identifiers. cDNA synthesis was primed from both the TCR alpha and TCR beta constant segments. Libraries were amplified in two PCR steps, with sample barcodes and sequencing adapters added in the second step. Sequencing of the libraries was done on either Illumina HiSeq 2500 (2x100 bp) or NovaSeq (2x150 bp). Per the source publication's procedure: MIGEC was used to demultiplex reads and collapse the reads into UMI consensus sequences, and MiXCR was used for V(D)J alignment. Using edgeR on replicate PBMC samples, clonotypes were called vaccine-responding if FDR was below 0.01 and the log2 fold change was above 5 up to day 15. CD4 or CD8 identity was assigned to each bulk clonotype according to whether the clonotype was present at higher abundance in the sequenced CD4 repertoire or the sequenced CD8 repertoire. The public reads were reanalyzed by TCRdb: fastp trimming at Q25, MiXCR alignment, in-frame beta chains only. All rows with the same CDR3 protein become a single entry with the most common DNA and genes. TCRdb, not the authors, supplied the V and J calls. For this sample there are about 580,000 distinct CDR3 sequences; around 16% appear just once. Together, the top ten hold roughly 17% of the sample.

Measured from the cysteine to the phenylalanine, the CDR3 is 14 residues long. CDR3 DNA is the only sequence kept; it has 42 bases, read in frame from the first base. V loses 4 bases at its end and J loses 6 bases; junction bases beyond the gene matches: 11. The germline V gene (reference sequence) gives CDR1 as GTSNPN and CDR2 as SVGIG. On the study overall, not on this receptor specifically: Computational filtering was needed because FACS-sorted repertoires could contain abundant contaminating clonotypes from the bulk population. A small fraction of clonotypes appeared in both the CD4 and CD8 compartments, likely as a result of convergent recombination. The secondary T-cell response was found to be weaker but faster than the primary response, with a peak reached on day 5 rather than on day 15. Only two donors were included in the study, so the extent to which the findings can be generalized is limited. After the booster, most of the clones that had expanded following primary vaccination were detected again (about 95% of CD4 and 88% of CD8), which suggests that memory was broadly maintained.

Reading the label with the study, this specimen's treatment or condition is: live attenuated yellow fever vaccine strain. At every blood-draw timepoint, two biological replicates of bulk PBMCs were collected. A standard Ficoll-Paque protocol was used to isolate PBMCs from peripheral blood. TriZol was used to extract RNA from bulk PBMCs, CD4 and CD8 fractions, and dextramer-positive and dextramer-negative fractions. Recombination joined TRBV30 with TRBJ2-7, and 8 junctional nucleotides match TRBD1. The TCR sequence derives from a man between 18 and 35 years old who received the YFV17D yellow fever vaccine. This sample comprised PBMCs, obtained less than 6 days after the first yellow fever vaccination. The CDR3: CAWNGQGARSEQYF. The nucleotide sequence is TGTGCCTGGAATGGACAGGGAGCGCGTTCCGAGCAGTACTTC.